This record covers a single TCR beta chain. The antigen is undetermined. V lost 5 bases and J 3 bases, leaving 8 bases between the germline ends. The CDR3 has 13 amino acids. Germline values: CDR1 SGHVT, CDR2 SQSDAQ. This record comes from a study of T cell repertoires in cytomegalovirus infection. MiXCR was run by TCRdb on the reads, yielding one entry per CDR3 protein. The profile shows 900,000 to 950,000 distinct CDR3 sequences, approximately 30% of them singletons. The chain couples TRBV7-4 to TRBJ2-1; D not resolved. This specimen consisted of cultured CD8+ T cells from PBMCs, obtained from culture after CMV antigen stimulation. This receptor was obtained from a human donor in good health (CMV status not recorded). Some clones in this sample may be carry-over from other donors' samples. The CDR3 here is CASSAANYNEQFF. The CDR3 DNA follows: TGTGCCAGCAGCGCGGCCAACTACAATGAGCAGTTCTTC.